This is a list of T cell receptor beta chains from one sample in a study of blood T cell repertoires in COVID-19. Sequenced by immunoSEQ multiplex PCR; TCRdb stores in-frame clones only, minus some. The table lists roughly 200,000 clones, about 88% of them singletons. Sequencing input: peripheral blood. The origin of the receptors is a man aged 18-30 years with active or convalescent COVID-19. Each CDR3 is given with its conserved first and last residue. A D gene is named only where the DNA matches it firmly. Expanded clones get a size class; other rows say once, few or many, or leave the size out.

len	d_gene	v_gene	abundance	j_gene	CDR3aa	CDR3nt
14	-	TRBV6-5	-	TRBJ1-2	CASSTRVNNYGYTF	TGTGCCAGCAGTACCCGGGTTAATAACTATGGCTACACCTTC
16	-	TRBV12-5	-	TRBJ2-2	CASGLVLVENTGELFF	TGTGCTAGTGGTTTGGTACTCGTAGAGAACACCGGGGAGCTGTTTTTT
14	-	TRBV6-1	-	TRBJ2-5	CASSEMLKGETQYF	TGTGCCAGCAGTGAAATGTTGAAGGGGGAGACCCAGTACTTC
15	TRBD1	TRBV5-1	-	TRBJ1-6	CASSLESAGGLPLHF	TGCGCCAGCAGCTTGGAATCGGCAGGGGGGCTACCCCTCCACTTT
17	-	TRBV7-2	-	TRBJ2-5	CASSLAFWGYILETQYF	TGTGCCAGCAGCTTAGCGTTCTGGGGCTACATTCTGGAGACCCAGTACTTC
16	-	TRBV6-5	-	TRBJ1-3	CASSYSIPGSGNTIYF	TGTGCCAGCAGTTACTCGATCCCAGGGTCTGGAAACACCATATATTTT
19	TRBD1	TRBV9	-	TRBJ1-4	CASSVARQGNSATNEKLFF	TGTGCCAGCAGCGTAGCTAGACAGGGCAACTCTGCAACTAATGAAAAACTGTTTTTT
15	-	TRBV7-3	-	TRBJ1-2	CASSPTSGTSNGYTF	TGTGCCAGCAGCCCAACATCCGGGACATCGAATGGCTACACCTTC
13	-	TRBV30	-	TRBJ1-1	CAWRDSLNTEAFF	TGTGCCTGGAGGGACAGCTTGAACACTGAAGCTTTCTTT
17	TRBD2	TRBV6-2/TRBV6-3	-	TRBJ2-1	CASSTRTSGRGESEQFF	TGTGCCAGCAGCACTAGAACTAGCGGGCGGGGAGAGAGCGAGCAGTTCTTC
14	-	TRBV7-8	once	TRBJ2-1	CASSWSTSYNEQFF	TGTGCCAGCAGCTGGTCTACCTCCTACAATGAGCAGTTCTTC
12	-	TRBV5-6	-	TRBJ2-7	CASSSYSYEQYF	TGTGCCAGCAGCTCTTACTCCTACGAGCAGTACTTC
16	TRBD2	TRBV29-1	-	TRBJ2-5	CSVQEGGAGGPETQYF	TGCAGCGTCCAAGAGGGTGGAGCGGGAGGTCCGGAGACCCAGTACTTC
13	-	TRBV18	-	TRBJ1-2	CASSDSTGYGYTF	TGTGCCAGCTCAGACTCTACAGGGTATGGCTACACCTTC
15	-	TRBV6-6	-	TRBJ1-6	CASSYGAAYNSPLHF	TGTGCCAGCAGTTACGGTGCAGCCTATAATTCACCCCTCCACTTT
15	TRBD2	TRBV10-3	once	TRBJ2-7	CAISEWASGRNEQYF	TGTGCCATCAGTGAGTGGGCTAGCGGGAGGAACGAGCAGTACTTC
13	-	TRBV19	few	TRBJ2-1	CASRPLAGNEQFF	TGTGCCAGTAGGCCACTTGCAGGGAATGAGCAGTTCTTC
12	-	TRBV3-1/TRBV3-2	-	TRBJ2-7	CASSLTGYEQYF	TGTGCCAGCAGCTTGACAGGCTACGAGCAGTACTTC
15	TRBD2	TRBV7-2	-	TRBJ2-2	CASSNGLVLPGELFF	TGTGCCAGCAGCAACGGACTAGTCCTGCCCGGGGAGCTGTTTTTT
16	-	TRBV19	-	TRBJ1-5	CASSIGGFIVGQPQHF	TGTGCCAGTAGTATAGGCGGGTTTATCGTTGGTCAGCCCCAGCATTTT
14	-	TRBV9	-	TRBJ2-1	CASSVRWETNEQFF	TGTGCCAGCAGCGTACGGTGGGAGACCAATGAGCAGTTCTTC
17	TRBD2	TRBV6-1	-	TRBJ2-2	CASSEPSGRAWTGELFF	TGTGCCAGCAGTGAACCTAGCGGGAGGGCCTGGACCGGGGAGCTGTTTTTT
14	TRBD1	TRBV19	-	TRBJ1-1	CASSMNRGNTEAFF	TGTGCCAGTAGTATGAACAGGGGGAACACTGAAGCTTTCTTT
14	-	TRBV2	many	TRBJ2-7	CASSSQGRAYEQYF	TGTGCCAGCAGTAGTCAGGGGCGAGCCTACGAGCAGTACTTC
13	-	TRBV5-6	-	TRBJ1-2	CASSLVRVAGYTF	TGTGCCAGCAGCTTGGTCAGGGTGGCTGGCTACACCTTC
15	-	TRBV11-3	-	TRBJ2-1	CASSLDGLAANEQFF	TGTGCCAGCAGCTTAGACGGATTAGCGGCCAATGAGCAGTTCTTC
17	-	TRBV27	-	TRBJ2-6	CASSLLGQFSGANVLTF	TGTGCCAGCAGCCTACTCGGACAGTTTTCTGGGGCCAACGTCCTGACTTTC
12	-	TRBV2	-	TRBJ1-2	CASSKLRGGYTF	TGTGCCAGCAGTAAACTCAGGGGTGGCTACACCTTC
13	-	TRBV28	few	TRBJ1-2	CASSLGGIYGYTF	TGTGCCAGCAGTCTCGGGGGGATCTATGGCTACACCTTC
18	TRBD1	TRBV6-1	-	TRBJ2-7	CASSEGQGIRSTSYEQYF	TGTGCCAGCAGTGAAGGACAGGGTATCAGGTCCACGTCCTACGAGCAGTACTTC
14	TRBD1	TRBV7-3	-	TRBJ1-1	CASSLYPGGTEAFF	TGTGCCAGCAGCTTATACCCAGGGGGCACTGAAGCTTTCTTT
12	-	TRBV21-1	-	TRBJ2-7	CASLGIAYEQYF	TGTGCCAGCCTCGGGATCGCCTACGAGCAGTACTTC
17	-	TRBV11-2	-	TRBJ1-1	CASSLDRSRGRDTEAFF	TGTGCCAGCAGCTTAGATCGGTCCCGGGGTAGGGACACTGAAGCTTTCTTT
15	-	TRBV6-1	-	TRBJ1-1	CASSELGVSNTEAFF	TGTGCCAGCAGTGAATTGGGAGTGTCGAACACTGAAGCTTTCTTT
15	-	TRBV19	-	TRBJ2-2	CASSITGTNTGELFF	TGTGCCAGTAGTATCACCGGGACAAATACCGGGGAGCTGTTTTTT
14	-	TRBV7-9	-	TRBJ1-2	CASSLGGRGYGYTF	TGTGCCAGCAGCTTAGGGGGGCGCGGCTATGGCTACACCTTC